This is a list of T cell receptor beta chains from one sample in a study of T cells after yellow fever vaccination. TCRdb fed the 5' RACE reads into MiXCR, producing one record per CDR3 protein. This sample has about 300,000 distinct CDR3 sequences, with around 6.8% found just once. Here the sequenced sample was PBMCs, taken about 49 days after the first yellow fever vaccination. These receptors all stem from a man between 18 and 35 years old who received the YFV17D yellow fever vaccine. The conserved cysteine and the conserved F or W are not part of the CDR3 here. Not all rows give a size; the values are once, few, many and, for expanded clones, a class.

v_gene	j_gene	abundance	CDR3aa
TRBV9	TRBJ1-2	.	ASSARGLYYGYT
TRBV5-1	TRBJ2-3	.	ASSLEVQGAMGTDTQY
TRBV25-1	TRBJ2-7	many	ASSETEGPNSYEQY
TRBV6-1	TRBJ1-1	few	ASRPQGQDTEAF
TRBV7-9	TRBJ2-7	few	ASSIRDRYEQY
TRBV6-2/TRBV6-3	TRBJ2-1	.	ASSYRAGSSYNEQF
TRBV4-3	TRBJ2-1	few	ASSRGAVARAYNEQF
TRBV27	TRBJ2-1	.	ASSPGGVNEQF
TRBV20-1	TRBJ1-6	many	SARTAGDSPLH
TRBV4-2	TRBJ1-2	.	ASSQGTLGYGYT
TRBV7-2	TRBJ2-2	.	ASSLESGGELF
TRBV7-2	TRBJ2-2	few	ASSPAARGDTGELF
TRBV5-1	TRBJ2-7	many	ASSLAPDYEQY
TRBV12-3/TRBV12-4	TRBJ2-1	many	ASRNPGLAGGRVEQF
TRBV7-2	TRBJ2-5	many	ASSLTGTEETQY
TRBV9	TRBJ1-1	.	ASSPRTGSTEAF